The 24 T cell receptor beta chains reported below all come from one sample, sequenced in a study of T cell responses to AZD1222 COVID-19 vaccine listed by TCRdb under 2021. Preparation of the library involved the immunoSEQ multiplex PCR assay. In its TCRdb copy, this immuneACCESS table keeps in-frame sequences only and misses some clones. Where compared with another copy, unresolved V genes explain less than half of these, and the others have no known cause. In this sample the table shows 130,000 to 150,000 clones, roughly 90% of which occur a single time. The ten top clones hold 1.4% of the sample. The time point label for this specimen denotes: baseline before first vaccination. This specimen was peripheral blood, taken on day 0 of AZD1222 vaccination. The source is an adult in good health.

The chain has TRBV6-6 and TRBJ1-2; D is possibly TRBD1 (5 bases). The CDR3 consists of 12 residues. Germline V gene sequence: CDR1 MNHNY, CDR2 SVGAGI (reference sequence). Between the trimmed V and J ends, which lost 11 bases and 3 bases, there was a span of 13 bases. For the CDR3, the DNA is TGTGCCGGGAGGGGAGGCGACTATGGCTACACCTTC. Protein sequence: CAGRGGDYGYTF.

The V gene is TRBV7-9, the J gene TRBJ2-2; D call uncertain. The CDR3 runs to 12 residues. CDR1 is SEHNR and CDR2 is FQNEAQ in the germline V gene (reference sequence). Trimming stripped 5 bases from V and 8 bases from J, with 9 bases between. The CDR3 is CASSQQSGELFF. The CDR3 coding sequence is TGTGCCAGCAGCCAACAATCTGGGGAGCTGTTTTTT.

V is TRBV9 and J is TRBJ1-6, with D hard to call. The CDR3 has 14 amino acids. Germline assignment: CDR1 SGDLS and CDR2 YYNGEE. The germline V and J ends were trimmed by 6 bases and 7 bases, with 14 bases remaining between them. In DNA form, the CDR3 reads TGTGCCAGCACTCTGGACGGAGTGAATTCACCCCTCCACTTT. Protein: CASTLDGVNSPLHF.

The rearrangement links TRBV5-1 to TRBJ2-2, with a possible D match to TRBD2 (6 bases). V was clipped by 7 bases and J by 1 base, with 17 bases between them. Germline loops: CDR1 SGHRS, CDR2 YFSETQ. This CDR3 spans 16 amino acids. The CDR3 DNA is TGCGCCAGCTCTGGGAATGCGGGACTGAACACCGGGGAGCTGTTTTTT. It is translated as CASSGNAGLNTGELFF.

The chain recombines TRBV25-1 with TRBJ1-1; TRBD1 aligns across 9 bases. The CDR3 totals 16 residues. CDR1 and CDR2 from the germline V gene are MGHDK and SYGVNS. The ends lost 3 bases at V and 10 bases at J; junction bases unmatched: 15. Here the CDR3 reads CASSDPGGQGIHVAFF. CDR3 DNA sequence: TGTGCCAGCAGTGATCCCGGGGGACAGGGAATTCATGTAGCTTTCTTT.

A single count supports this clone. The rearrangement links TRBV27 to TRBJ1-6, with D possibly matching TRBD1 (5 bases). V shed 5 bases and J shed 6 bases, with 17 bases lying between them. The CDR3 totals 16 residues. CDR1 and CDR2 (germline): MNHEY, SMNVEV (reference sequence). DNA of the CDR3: TGTGCCAGCAGTCCCGCATCGGGGGTCTTTAATTCACCCCTCCACTTT. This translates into CASSPASGVFNSPLHF.

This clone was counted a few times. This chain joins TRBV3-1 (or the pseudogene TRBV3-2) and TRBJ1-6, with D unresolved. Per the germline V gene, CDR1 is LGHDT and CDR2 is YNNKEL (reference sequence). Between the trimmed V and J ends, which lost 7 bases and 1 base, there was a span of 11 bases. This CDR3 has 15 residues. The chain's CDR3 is CASTSGVSYNSPLHF. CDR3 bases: TGTGCCAGCACCTCGGGCGTGTCCTATAATTCACCCCTCCACTTT.

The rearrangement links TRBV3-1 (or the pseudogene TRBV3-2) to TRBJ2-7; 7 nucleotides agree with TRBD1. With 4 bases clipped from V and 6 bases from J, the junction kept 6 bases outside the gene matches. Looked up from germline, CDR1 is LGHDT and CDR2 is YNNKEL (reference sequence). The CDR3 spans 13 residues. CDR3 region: CASSPTGMGEQYF. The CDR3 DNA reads TGTGCCAGCAGCCCGACAGGGATGGGCGAGCAGTACTTC.

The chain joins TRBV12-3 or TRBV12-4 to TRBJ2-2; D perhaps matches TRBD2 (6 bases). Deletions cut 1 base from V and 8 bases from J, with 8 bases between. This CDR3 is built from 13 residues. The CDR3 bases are TGTGCCAGCAGTTTAGGTCGGGAGGGGGAGCTGTTTTTT. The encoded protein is CASSLGREGELFF.

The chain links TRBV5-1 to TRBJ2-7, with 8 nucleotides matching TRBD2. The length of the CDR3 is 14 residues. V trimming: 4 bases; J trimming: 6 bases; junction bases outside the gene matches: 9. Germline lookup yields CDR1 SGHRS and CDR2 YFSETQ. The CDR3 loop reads CASSRAGEEGEQYF. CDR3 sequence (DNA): TGCGCCAGCAGCAGAGCGGGAGAAGAGGGCGAGCAGTACTTC.

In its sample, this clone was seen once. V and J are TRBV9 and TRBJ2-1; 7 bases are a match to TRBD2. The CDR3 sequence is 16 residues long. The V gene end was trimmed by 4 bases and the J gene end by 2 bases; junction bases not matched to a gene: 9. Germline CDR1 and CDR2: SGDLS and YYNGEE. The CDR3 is CASSPSGGRAYNEQFF. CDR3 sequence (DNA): TGTGCCAGCAGCCCCTCAGGAGGGAGGGCCTACAATGAGCAGTTCTTC.

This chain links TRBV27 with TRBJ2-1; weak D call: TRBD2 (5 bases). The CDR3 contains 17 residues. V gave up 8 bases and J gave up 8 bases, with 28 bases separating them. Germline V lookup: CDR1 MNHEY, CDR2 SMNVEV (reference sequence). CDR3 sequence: CASQQNPGTGPQDEQFF. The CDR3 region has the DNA TGTGCCAGCCAACAGAACCCGGGAACCGGTCCGCAAGATGAGCAGTTCTTC.

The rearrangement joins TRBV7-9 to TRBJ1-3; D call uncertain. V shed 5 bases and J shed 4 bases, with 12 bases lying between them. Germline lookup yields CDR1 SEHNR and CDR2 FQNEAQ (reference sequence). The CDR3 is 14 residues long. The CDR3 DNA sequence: TGTGCCAGCAGCCAAAACACGGACGGAAACACCATATATTTT. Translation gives CASSQNTDGNTIYF.

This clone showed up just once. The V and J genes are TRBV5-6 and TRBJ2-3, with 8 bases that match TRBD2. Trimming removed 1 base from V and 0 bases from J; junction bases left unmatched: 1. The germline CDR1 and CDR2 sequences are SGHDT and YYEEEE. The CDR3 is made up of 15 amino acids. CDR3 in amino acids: CASSLSGGSTDTQYF. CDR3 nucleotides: TGTGCCAGCAGCTTGTCGGGGGGGAGCACAGATACGCAGTATTTT.

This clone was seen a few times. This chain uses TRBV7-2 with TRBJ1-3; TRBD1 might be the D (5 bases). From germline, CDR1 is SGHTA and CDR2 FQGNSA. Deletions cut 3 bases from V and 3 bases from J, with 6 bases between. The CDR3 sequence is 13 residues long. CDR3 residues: CASSLTVGNTIYF. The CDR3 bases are TGTGCCAGCAGCTTGACAGTTGGAAACACCATATATTTT.

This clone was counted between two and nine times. CDR3 residues: CASNPTGSNQPQHF. The CDR3 DNA is TGTGCCAGCAACCCGACCGGGAGCAATCAGCCCCAGCATTTT. The chain recombines TRBV6-5 with TRBJ1-5; D is unresolved. V was cut by 7 bases and J by 1 base, with 11 bases left in between. CDR3 length: 14 residues. The germline V gene encodes CDR1 MNHEY and CDR2 SVGAGI.

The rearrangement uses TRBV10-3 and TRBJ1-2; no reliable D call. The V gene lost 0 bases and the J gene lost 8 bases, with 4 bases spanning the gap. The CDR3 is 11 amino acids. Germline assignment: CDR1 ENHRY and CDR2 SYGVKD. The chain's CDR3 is CAISESRGYTF. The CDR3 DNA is TGTGCCATCAGTGAGTCGAGGGGCTACACCTTC.

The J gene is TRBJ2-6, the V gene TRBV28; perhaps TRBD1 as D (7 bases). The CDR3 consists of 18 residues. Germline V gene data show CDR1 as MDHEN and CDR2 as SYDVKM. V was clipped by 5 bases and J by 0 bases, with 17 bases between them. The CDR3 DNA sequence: TGTGCCAGCAGTCCAGGACAGGAGGGCCTCTCTGGGGCCAACGTCCTGACTTTC. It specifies CASSPGQEGLSGANVLTF. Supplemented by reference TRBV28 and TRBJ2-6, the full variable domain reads DVKVTQSSRYLVKRTGEKVFLECVQDMDHENMFWYRQDPGLGLRLIYFSYDVKMKEKGDIPEGYSVSREKKERFSLILESASTNQTSMYLCASSPGQEGLSGANVLTFGAGSRLTVL.

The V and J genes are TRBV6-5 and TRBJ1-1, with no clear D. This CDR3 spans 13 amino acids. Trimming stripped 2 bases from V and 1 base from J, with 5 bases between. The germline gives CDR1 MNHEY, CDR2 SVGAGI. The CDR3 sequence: CASSYQWNTEAFF. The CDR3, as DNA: TGTGCCAGCAGTTACCAGTGGAACACTGAAGCTTTCTTT.

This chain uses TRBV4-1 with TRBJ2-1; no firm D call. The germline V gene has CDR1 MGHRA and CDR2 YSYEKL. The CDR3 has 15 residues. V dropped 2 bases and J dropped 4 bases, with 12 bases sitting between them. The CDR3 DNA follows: TGCGCCAGCAGCCAACTACAGAACGCGTACAATGAGCAGTTCTTC. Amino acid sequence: CASSQLQNAYNEQFF.

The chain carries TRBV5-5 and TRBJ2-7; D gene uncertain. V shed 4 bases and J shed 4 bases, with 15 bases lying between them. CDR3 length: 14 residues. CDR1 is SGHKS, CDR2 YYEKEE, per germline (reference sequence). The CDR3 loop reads CASSPPQGQYEQYF. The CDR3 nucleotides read TGTGCCAGCAGCCCCCCGCAAGGCCAATACGAGCAGTACTTC.

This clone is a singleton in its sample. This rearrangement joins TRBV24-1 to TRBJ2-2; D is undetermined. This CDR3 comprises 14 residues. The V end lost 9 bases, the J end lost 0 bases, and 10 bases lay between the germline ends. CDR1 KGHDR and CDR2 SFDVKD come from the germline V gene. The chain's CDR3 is CATSPGSNTGELFF. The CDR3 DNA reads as TGTGCCACCTCCCCGGGTTCGAACACCGGGGAGCTGTTTTTT.

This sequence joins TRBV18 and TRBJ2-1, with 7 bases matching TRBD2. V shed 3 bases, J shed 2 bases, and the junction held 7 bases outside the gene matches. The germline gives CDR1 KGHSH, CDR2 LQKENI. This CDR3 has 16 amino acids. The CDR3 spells CASSPLASGPYNEQFF. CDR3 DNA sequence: TGTGCCAGCTCACCTCTGGCTAGCGGACCCTACAATGAGCAGTTCTTC.

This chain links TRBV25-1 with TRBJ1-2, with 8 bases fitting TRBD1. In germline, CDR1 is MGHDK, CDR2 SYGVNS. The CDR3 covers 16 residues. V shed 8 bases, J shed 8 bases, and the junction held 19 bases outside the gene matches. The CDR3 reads CASLGRGTGGKKGYTF. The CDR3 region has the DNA TGTGCCAGCCTCGGGAGGGGGACAGGAGGAAAAAAAGGCTACACCTTC.